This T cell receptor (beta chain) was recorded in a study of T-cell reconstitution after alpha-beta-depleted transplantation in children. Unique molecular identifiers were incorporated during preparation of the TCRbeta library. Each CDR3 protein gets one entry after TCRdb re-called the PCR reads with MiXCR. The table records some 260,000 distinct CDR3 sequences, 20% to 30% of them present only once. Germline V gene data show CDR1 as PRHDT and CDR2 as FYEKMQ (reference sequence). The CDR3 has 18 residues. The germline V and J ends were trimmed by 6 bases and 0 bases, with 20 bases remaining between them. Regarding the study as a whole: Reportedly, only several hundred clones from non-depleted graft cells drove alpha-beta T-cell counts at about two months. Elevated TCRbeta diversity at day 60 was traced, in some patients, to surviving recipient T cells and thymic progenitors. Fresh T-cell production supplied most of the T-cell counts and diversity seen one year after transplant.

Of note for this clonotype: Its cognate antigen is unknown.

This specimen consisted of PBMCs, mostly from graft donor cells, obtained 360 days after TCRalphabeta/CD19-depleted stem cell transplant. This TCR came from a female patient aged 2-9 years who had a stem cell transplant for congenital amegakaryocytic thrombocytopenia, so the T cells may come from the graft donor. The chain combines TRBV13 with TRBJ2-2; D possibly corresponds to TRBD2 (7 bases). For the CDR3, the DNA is TGTGCCAGCAGTCTCATGCCAGGGCGGGGGCCGAACACCGGGGAGCTGTTTTTT. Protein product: CASSLMPGRGPNTGELFF.